A selection of T cell receptor beta chains follows, all from one sample in a study of T cell repertoires in cytomegalovirus infection. TCRdb processed the reads anew with MiXCR; each CDR3 protein has one entry. This sample has around 900,000 distinct CDR3 sequences, with under 40% found just once. Their antigens are not known. Sequencing was performed on cultured CD8+ T cells from PBMCs, taken from culture after CMV antigen stimulation. The source is a human donor in good health (CMV status not recorded). Some clones in this sample may be carry-over from other donors' samples. Both conserved end residues are trimmed from each CDR3. Fields, in order: clone size, J gene, V gene, CDR3 protein. A clone size is listed for some rows: how often the clone was seen (once, few, many), or a class if it is expanded.

few | TRBJ1-2 | TRBV4-2 | ASSQDLRGRIGYT
many | TRBJ2-2 | TRBV7-6 | ASSSSGSGVVGTGELF
. | TRBJ1-2 | TRBV12-3/TRBV12-4 | ASSLRQGNGYT
. | TRBJ2-2 | TRBV10-3 | ATGSGELF
. | TRBJ1-5 | TRBV12-3/TRBV12-4 | ASSLALAQPQH
few | TRBJ2-6 | TRBV2 | ASSPGTGTYSGANVLT
. | TRBJ2-2 | TRBV5-4 | ASSPAGGRTGELF
many | TRBJ2-5 | TRBV24-1 | ATSARQGPAETQY
. | TRBJ1-2 | TRBV29-1 | SVDHPGDGYT
few | TRBJ1-2 | TRBV12-3/TRBV12-4 | ASSLGRGRFSYGYT